This TCR beta chain was sequenced for a study of blood T cells in healthy people across ages. For the second PCR, which ran for 7 to 11 cycles, a sample-barcoded 5' primer and a J-beta primer mix were used. Tagging of each cDNA molecule was performed by a template-switch adaptor with 12 random nucleotides. TCRdb called the 5' RACE reads again in MiXCR, with one record for every CDR3 protein. This sample carries roughly 830,000 distinct CDR3 sequences, 55% to 65% of them seen once, and the ten largest clones take 25% to 35%. The study, taken as a whole, reports: Per million T cells, TCR beta diversity dropped about linearly as age rose.

This clonotype has only one observation. Its antigen is still unknown. The germline V and J ends were trimmed by 9 bases and 4 bases, with 16 bases remaining between them. The CDR3 runs 15 residues. The chain couples TRBV12-3 or TRBV12-4 to TRBJ1-6; D possibly corresponds to TRBD1 (5 bases). Source material: blood. This TCR came from a man in his thirties or forties in good health. The CDR3 is CARVRGDLYNSPLHF. The DNA for the CDR3 is TGTGCCAGGGTGCGGGGGGACTTGTATAATTCACCCCTCCACTTT.